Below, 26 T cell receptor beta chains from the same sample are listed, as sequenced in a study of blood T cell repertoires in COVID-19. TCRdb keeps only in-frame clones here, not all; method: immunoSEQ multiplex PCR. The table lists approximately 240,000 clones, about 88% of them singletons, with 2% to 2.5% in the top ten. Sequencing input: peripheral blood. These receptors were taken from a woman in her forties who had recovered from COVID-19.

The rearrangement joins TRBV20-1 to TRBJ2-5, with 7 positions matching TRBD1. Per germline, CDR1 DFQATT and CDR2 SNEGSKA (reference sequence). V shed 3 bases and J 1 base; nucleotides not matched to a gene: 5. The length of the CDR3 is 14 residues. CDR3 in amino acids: CSASGRGPQETQYF. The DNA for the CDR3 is TGCAGTGCTAGTGGAAGGGGGCCCCAAGAGACCCAGTACTTC.

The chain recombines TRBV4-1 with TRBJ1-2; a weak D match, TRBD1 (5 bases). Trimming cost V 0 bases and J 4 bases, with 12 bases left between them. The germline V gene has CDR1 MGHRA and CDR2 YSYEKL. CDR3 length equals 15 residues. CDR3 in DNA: TGCGCCAGCAGCCAAGATAACGCAGGGATCTATGGCTACACCTTC. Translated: CASSQDNAGIYGYTF.

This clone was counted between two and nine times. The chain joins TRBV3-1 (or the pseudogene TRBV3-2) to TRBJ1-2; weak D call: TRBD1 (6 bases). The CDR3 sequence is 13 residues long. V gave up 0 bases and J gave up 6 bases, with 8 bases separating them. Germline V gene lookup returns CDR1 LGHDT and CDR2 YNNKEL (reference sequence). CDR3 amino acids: CASSQEQGHGYTF. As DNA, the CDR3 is TGTGCCAGCAGCCAAGAACAGGGCCATGGCTACACCTTC.

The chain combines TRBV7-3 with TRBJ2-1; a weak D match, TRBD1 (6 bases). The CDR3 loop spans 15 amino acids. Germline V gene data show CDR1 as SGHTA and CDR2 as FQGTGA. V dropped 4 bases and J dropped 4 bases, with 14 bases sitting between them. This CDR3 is CASSSPGTRYNEQFF. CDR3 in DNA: TGTGCCAGCAGCTCGCCCGGGACAAGATACAATGAGCAGTTCTTC. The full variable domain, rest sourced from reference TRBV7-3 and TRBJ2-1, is GAGVSQTPSNKVTEKGKYVELRCDPISGHTALYWYRQSLGQGPEFLIYFQGTGAADDSGLPNDRFFAVRPEGSVSTLKIQRTERGDSAVYLCASSSPGTRYNEQFFGPGTRLTVL.

The CDR3: CASSLRRQGADEQYF. CDR3 nucleotide sequence: TGTGCCAGCAGCTTGCGCCGACAGGGGGCGGATGAGCAGTACTTC. The V gene is TRBV5-8, the J gene TRBJ2-7, with 10 bases identical to TRBD1. CDR1 and CDR2 from the germline V gene are SGHTS and YDEGEE. V shed 1 base and J 7 bases; nucleotides not matched to a gene: 8. This CDR3 spans 15 amino acids.

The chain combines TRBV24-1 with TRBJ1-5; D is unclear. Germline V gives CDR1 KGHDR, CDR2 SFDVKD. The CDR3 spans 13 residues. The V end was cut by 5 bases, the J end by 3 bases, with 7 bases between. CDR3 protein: CATSVADNQPQHF. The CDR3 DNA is TGTGCCACCAGTGTGGCGGACAATCAGCCCCAGCATTTT.

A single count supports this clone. This chain's CDR3 is CASSLRGGRSYEQYF. DNA for the CDR3: TGTGCCAGCAGCTTGCGAGGGGGCCGCTCCTACGAGCAGTACTTC. V and J are TRBV5-6 and TRBJ2-7; 7 nucleotides agree with TRBD1. Unmatched junction bases numbered 4, after V lost 1 base and J lost 0 bases. The CDR3 sequence is 15 residues long. Germline CDR1 and CDR2: SGHDT and YYEEEE.

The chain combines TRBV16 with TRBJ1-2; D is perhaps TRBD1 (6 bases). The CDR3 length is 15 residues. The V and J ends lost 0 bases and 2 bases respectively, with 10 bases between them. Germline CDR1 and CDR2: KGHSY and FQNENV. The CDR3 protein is CASSQSQGRNYGYTF. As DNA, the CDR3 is TGTGCCAGCAGCCAATCACAGGGAAGGAACTATGGCTACACCTTC.

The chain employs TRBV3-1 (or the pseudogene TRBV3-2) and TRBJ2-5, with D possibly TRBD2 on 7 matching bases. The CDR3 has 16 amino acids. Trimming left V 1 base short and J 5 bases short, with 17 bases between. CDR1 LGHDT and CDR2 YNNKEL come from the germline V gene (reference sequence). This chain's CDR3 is CASSQGVRGAKETQYF. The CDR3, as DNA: TGTGCCAGCAGCCAAGGAGTCCGGGGGGCGAAGGAGACCCAGTACTTC.

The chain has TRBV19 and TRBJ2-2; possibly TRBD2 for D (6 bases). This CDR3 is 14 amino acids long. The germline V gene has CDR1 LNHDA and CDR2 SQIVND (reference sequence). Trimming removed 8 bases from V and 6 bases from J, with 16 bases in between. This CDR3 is CASGAGRASGELFF. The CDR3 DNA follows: TGTGCCAGTGGGGCGGGAAGGGCGTCCGGGGAGCTGTTTTTT. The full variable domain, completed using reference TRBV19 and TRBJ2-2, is DGGITQSPKYLFRKEGQNVTLSCEQNLNHDAMYWYRQDPGQGLRLIYYSQIVNDFQKGDIAEGYSVSREKKESFPLTVTSAQKNPTAFYLCASGAGRASGELFFGEGSRLTVL.

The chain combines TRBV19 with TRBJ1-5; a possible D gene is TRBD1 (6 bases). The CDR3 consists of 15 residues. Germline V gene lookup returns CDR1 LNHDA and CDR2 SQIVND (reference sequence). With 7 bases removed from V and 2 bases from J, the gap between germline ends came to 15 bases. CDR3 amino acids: CASKAGAGGNQPQHF. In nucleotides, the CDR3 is TGTGCCAGTAAGGCGGGGGCAGGGGGCAATCAGCCCCAGCATTTT.

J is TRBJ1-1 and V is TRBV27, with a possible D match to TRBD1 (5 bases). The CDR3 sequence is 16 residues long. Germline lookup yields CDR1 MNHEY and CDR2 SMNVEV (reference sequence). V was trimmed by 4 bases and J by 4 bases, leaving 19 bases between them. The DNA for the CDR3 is TGTGCCAGCAGTTCACCCACGGGGGGGGGAGGCACTGAAGCTTTCTTT. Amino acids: CASSSPTGGGGTEAFF.

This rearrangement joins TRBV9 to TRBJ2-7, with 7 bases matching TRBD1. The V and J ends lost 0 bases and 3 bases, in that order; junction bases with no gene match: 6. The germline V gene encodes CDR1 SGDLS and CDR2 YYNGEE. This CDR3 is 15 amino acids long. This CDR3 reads CASSVGPQGSYEQYF. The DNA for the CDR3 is TGTGCCAGCAGCGTAGGGCCACAGGGGAGCTACGAGCAGTACTTC.

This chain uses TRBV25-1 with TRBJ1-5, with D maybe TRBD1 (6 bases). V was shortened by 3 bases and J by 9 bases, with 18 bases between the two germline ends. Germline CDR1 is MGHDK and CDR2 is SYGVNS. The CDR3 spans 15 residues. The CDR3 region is CASSDRGEVHRPQHF. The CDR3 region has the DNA TGTGCCAGCAGTGACAGGGGTGAGGTACATAGGCCCCAGCATTTT.

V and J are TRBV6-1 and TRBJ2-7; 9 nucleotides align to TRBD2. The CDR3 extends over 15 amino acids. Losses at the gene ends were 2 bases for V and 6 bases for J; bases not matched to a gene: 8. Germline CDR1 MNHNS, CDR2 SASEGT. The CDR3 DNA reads TGTGCCAGCAGTGAATCTAGCGGGGATCGGAGCGAGCAGTACTTC. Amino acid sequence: CASSESSGDRSEQYF.

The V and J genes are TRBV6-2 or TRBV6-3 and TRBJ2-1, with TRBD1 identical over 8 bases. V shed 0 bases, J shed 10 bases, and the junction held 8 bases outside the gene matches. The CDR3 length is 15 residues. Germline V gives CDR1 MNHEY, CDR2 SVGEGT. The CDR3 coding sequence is TGTGCCAGCAGTTACTCGGGCAGGGGGCAGGAGGAGCAGTTCTTC. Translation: CASSYSGRGQEEQFF.

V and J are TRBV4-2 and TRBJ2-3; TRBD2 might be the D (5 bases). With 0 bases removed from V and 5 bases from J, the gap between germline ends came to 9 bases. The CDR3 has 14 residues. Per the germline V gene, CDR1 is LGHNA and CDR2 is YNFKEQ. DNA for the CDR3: TGTGCCAGCAGCCAAGACCCTAGCCGAGATACGCAGTATTTT. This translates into CASSQDPSRDTQYF.

The CDR3 DNA reads TGTGCCAGCAGCGCACTAGCGGGGGGGCAGGACGAGCAGTACTTC. Encoded protein: CASSALAGGQDEQYF. The V gene is TRBV9, the J gene TRBJ2-7; 13 bases map to TRBD2. The CDR3 sequence is 15 residues long. The V and J ends lost 3 bases and 5 bases, in that order; junction bases with no gene match: 5. Germline V gene lookup returns CDR1 SGDLS and CDR2 YYNGEE.

CDR3 in DNA: TGTGCCAGCAGCTTGGTAGCGAACGAGCAGTTCTTC. Translating it yields CASSLVANEQFF. The chain combines TRBV5-5 with TRBJ2-1; perhaps TRBD2 as D (5 bases). The V end lost 0 bases, the J end lost 10 bases, and 8 bases lay between the germline ends. The CDR3 runs 12 residues. Germline loops: CDR1 SGHKS, CDR2 YYEKEE (reference sequence).

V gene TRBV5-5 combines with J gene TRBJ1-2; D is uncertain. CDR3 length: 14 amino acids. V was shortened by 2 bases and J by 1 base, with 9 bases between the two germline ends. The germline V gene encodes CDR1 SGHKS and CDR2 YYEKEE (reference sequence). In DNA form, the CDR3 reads TGTGCCAGCAGCTTAAACGAGGATAACTATGGCTACACCTTC. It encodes CASSLNEDNYGYTF.

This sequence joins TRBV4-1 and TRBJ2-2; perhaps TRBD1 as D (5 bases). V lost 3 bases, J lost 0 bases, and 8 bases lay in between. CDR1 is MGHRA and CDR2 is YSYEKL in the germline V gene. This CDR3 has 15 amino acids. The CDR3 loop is CASSQQGPNTGELFF. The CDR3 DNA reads TGCGCCAGCAGCCAGCAGGGTCCGAACACCGGGGAGCTGTTTTTT.

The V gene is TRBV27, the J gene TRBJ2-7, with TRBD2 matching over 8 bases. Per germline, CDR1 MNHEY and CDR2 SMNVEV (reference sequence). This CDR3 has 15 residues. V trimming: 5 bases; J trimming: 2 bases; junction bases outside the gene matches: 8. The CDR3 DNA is TGTGCCAGCAGTCTTCATGGACTAGCAGCCTACGAGCAGTACTTC. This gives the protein CASSLHGLAAYEQYF.

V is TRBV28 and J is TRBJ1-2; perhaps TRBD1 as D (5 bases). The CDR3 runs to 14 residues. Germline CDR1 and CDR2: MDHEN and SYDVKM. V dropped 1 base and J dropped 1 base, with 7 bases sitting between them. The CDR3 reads CASSLFQGNYGYTF. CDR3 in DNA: TGTGCCAGCAGTTTATTCCAGGGTAACTATGGCTACACCTTC.

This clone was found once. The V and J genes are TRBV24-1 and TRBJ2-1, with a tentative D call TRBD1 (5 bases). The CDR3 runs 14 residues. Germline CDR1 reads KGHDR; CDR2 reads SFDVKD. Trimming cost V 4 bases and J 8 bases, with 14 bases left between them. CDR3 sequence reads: CATSDSRVRDEQFF. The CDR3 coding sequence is TGTGCCACCAGTGACTCAAGGGTCAGGGATGAGCAGTTCTTC.

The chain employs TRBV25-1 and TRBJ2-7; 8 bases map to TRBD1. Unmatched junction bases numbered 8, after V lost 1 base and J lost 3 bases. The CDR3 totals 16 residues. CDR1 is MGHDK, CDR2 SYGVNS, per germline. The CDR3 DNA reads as TGTGCCAGCAGTGAATTTGGGCAGGGGGCTAACTACGAGCAGTACTTC. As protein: CASSEFGQGANYEQYF.

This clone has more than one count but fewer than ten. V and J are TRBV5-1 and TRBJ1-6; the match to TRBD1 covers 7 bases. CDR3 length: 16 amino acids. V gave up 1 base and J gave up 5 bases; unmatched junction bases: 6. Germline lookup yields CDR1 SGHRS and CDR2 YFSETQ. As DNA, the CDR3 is TGCGCCAGCAGCTTGTCAGGGGGGCTTAATAATTCACCCCTCCACTTT. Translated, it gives CASSLSGGLNNSPLHF.